Listed below are T cell receptor beta chains from one sample, sequenced in a study of T cells after posttransplantation cyclophosphamide. The table came from immunoSEQ multiplex PCR; TCRdb's copy has only in-frame clones and leaves some out. The sample contains some 7,900 clones, none of them singletons. This material consisted of PBMCs, taken after an allogeneic stem cell transplant with post-transplant cyclophosphamide. These receptor sequences come from a male patient in his 30s who received an allogeneic stem cell transplant from an unrelated donor, was CMV-positive, and had acute and chronic GVHD. The graft donor may account for some of the T cells. Both conserved end residues are trimmed from each CDR3. Fields, in order: J gene, clone size, V gene, D gene, CDR3 protein. The D gene is left open where the match is weak. Expanded clones are given a class, and other clones once, few, many or no size at all.

>TRBJ1-1|many|TRBV29-1|TRBD1
SAGQDLNTEAF
>TRBJ1-1|many|TRBV7-2|NA
ASSLGGGTEAF
>TRBJ2-7|many|TRBV5-4|NA
ASSLSPPRGQKAYEQY
>TRBJ2-4|many|TRBV18|NA
ASSPAEKNIQY
>TRBJ2-7|many|TRBV4-3|NA
ASSQGWRATEQY
>TRBJ2-7|medium-sized|TRBV10-3|NA
AISDGGPYEQY
>TRBJ1-1|few|TRBV7-2|NA
ASTPNEAGLNTEAF
>TRBJ1-1|many|TRBV12-3/TRBV12-4|NA
ASSIREGDTEAF
>TRBJ1-2|many|TRBV12-3/TRBV12-4|NA
ASSRDFLRDYGYT
>TRBJ2-4|many|TRBV7-2|NA
ASSLAPRGDIQY
>TRBJ2-6|many|TRBV19|TRBD1
ASQRQGNSGANVLT
>TRBJ1-3|many|TRBV7-9|NA
ASSLTSARFFGNTIY
>TRBJ1-1|many|TRBV6-1|NA
ASREIQGAGTEAF
>TRBJ2-3|many|TRBV6-2/TRBV6-3|TRBD2
ASSNGLAGPDTQY
>TRBJ2-7|many|TRBV2|NA
ASSFVHSPMTEQY
>TRBJ2-3|many|TRBV12-3/TRBV12-4|TRBD2
ASSRGTSGGAADTQY
>TRBJ2-5|many|TRBV10-3|NA
AISDRKETQY
>TRBJ2-3|many|TRBV5-1|TRBD1
ASSDEQGHITDTQY
>TRBJ2-7|many|TRBV11-2|TRBD1
ASSLGTGSFYEQY
>TRBJ2-3|many|TRBV7-9|TRBD2
ASSPGLAGGTDTQY
>TRBJ2-2|NA|TRBV30|NA
AWQTIRPGELF
>TRBJ1-2|medium-sized|TRBV2|TRBD1
ASRVGTGGGYGYT
>TRBJ1-2|many|TRBV30|NA
AWGSGYGYT
>TRBJ2-5|many|TRBV10-1|NA
ASSEEEGLHQETQY
>TRBJ2-1|many|TRBV7-2|NA
ASSPRGGGYNEQF
>TRBJ1-1|many|TRBV27|NA
ASSLGLNTEAF
>TRBJ2-5|few|TRBV5-1|NA
ASSLGTNQETQY
>TRBJ2-2|medium-sized|TRBV10-3|NA
AISEPRDFLNTGELF
>TRBJ2-7|medium-sized|TRBV7-2|NA
ASSLGGLSGEQY
>TRBJ2-7|many|TRBV4-1|TRBD1
ASSQGRQGSSYEQY
>TRBJ2-1|many|TRBV7-2|TRBD1
ATTPGQSSYNEQF
>TRBJ2-7|many|TRBV11-3|TRBD1
ASSLGRTGDEQY
>TRBJ2-5|many|TRBV12-3/TRBV12-4|TRBD1
ASSFLQGPQY
>TRBJ2-7|many|TRBV7-2|TRBD2
ASSPLGGRAGEQY
>TRBJ2-7|many|TRBV11-3|TRBD2
ASSLVSSGRAPHEQY
>TRBJ1-4|medium-sized|TRBV6-5|TRBD1
ASSYGTGEEKLF
>TRBJ2-3|many|TRBV5-1|TRBD2
ASSLGLAGGHSTDTQY
>TRBJ1-2|many|TRBV14|NA
ASSQVKTGGVGYT
>TRBJ1-6|many|TRBV10-3|NA
AISDVEGQVYNSPLH
>TRBJ2-1|medium-sized|TRBV6-5|NA
ASSYSGRGNEQF
>TRBJ2-3|NA|TRBV5-1|NA
ASSLVPVSTDTQY
>TRBJ2-3|NA|TRBV12-3/TRBV12-4|TRBD1
ASSLDRGLADTQY
>NA|few|TRBV5-1|NA
ASSLVGNEQY
>TRBJ1-5|many|TRBV6-5|NA
ASSYSQGNQPQH
>TRBJ1-5|many|TRBV6-1|TRBD1
ASSGPWDRGLDQPQH
>TRBJ2-7|many|TRBV6-6|TRBD2
ASRGELVNEQY
>TRBJ2-1|many|TRBV9|NA
ASSEYTGSYNEQF
>TRBJ1-3|many|TRBV27|NA
ASSSGAGPGNTIY
>TRBJ2-1|many|TRBV27|NA
ASSLSSALYNEQF
>TRBJ2-1|medium-sized|TRBV7-2|NA
ASSSDRPEQF
>TRBJ2-7|many|TRBV5-1|NA
ASSFVGGPYEQY
>TRBJ2-5|many|TRBV6-5|TRBD1
ASSYSTGTPQETQY
>TRBJ1-6|medium-sized|TRBV7-9|NA
ASSFPQGWNSPLH
>TRBJ1-3|many|TRBV9|NA
ASSDRGGEGSGNTIY
>TRBJ2-1|many|TRBV4-1|TRBD1
ASSQLVDRGNEQF